These T cell receptor beta chains were read from a single sample in a study of T cell clusters in autoimmune cytopenias. From the multiplex PCR reads, TCRdb lists one entry per CDR3 protein and no DNA. This sample's clone table lists several thousand distinct CDR3 sequences. The sequenced sample was peripheral blood. These receptors were taken from a human donor with an autoimmune cytopenia or autoimmune hepatitis (not recorded which). Each CDR3 is given with its conserved first and last residue. Rows may omit the clone size; those that give it use once, few, many or a size class.

size: .; J: TRBJ2-3; length: 14; V: TRBV5-1; CDR3: CASSFSGRTDTQYF
size: .; J: TRBJ2-1; length: 14; V: TRBV27; CDR3: CASSLLATSNEQFF
size: medium-sized; J: TRBJ1-2; length: 14; V: TRBV19; CDR3: CASSIRFFPYGYTF
size: medium-sized; J: TRBJ2-7; length: 13; V: TRBV5-1; CDR3: CASRSTGGQEQYF
size: medium-sized; J: TRBJ1-1; length: 14; V: TRBV29-1; CDR3: CSVNRGGYNTEAFF
size: medium-sized; J: TRBJ2-7; length: 13; V: TRBV27; CDR3: CASSFRVSYEQYF
size: .; J: TRBJ1-4; length: 14; V: TRBV5-4; CDR3: CASSIDREGEKLFF
size: .; J: TRBJ1-5; length: 15; V: TRBV7-9; CDR3: CASSREPRGNQPQHF
size: .; J: TRBJ1-6; length: 14; V: TRBV5-1; CDR3: CASSFGTDNSPLHF
size: .; J: TRBJ1-5; length: 15; V: TRBV12-3/TRBV12-4; CDR3: CASRLTGFGYQPQHF
size: .; J: TRBJ2-1; length: 17; V: TRBV12-3/TRBV12-4; CDR3: CASSLAGRYHSYNEQFF
size: .; J: TRBJ2-6; length: 21; V: TRBV9; CDR3: CASSPAPIQQGNAAGANVLTF
size: medium-sized; J: TRBJ1-1; length: 12; V: TRBV6-1; CDR3: CASSEKGVEAFF
size: medium-sized; J: TRBJ2-7; length: 13; V: TRBV15; CDR3: CATSRGGTSEQYF
size: medium-sized; J: TRBJ1-5; length: 15; V: TRBV7-2; CDR3: CASSLGTGGGEPQHF
size: .; J: TRBJ1-2; length: 14; V: TRBV12-3/TRBV12-4; CDR3: CASSLRGSNYGYTF